The TCR beta chain under discussion was sequenced for a study of CD8 T cells in ankylosing spondylitis. TCRdb analysed the 5' RACE reads with MiXCR anew, one entry per CDR3 protein. The sample contains over 20,000 distinct CDR3 sequences, 17% of which appear only once. V was trimmed by 4 bases and J by 6 bases, leaving 16 bases between them. The CDR3 runs to 14 residues. Per the germline V gene, CDR1 is SEHNR and CDR2 is FQNEAQ (reference sequence). At least ten counts were recorded for this clonotype. The antigen remains undetermined. Whole-study results and caveats: Reactive arthritis synovial fluid and blood were previously reported to contain some motif variants. CD8+ by phenotype, disease-linked clones were relatively rare in peripheral blood.

The chain is built from TRBV7-9 and TRBJ2-7; D call uncertain. The sequence derives from a male donor with ankylosing spondylitis or in good health (not recorded which). The sequencing sample was made of blood. DNA of the CDR3: TGTGCCAGCAGCTCATCGGATAATCCTATCGAGCAGTACTTC. Its protein is CASSSSDNPIEQYF. Drawing the rest from reference TRBV7-9 and TRBJ2-7, the complete variable domain is DTGVSQNPRHKITKRGQNVTFRCDPISEHNRLYWYRQTLGQGPEFLTYFQNEAQLEKSRLLSDRFSAERPKGSFSTLEIQRTEQGDSAMYLCASSSSDNPIEQYFGPGTRLTVT.